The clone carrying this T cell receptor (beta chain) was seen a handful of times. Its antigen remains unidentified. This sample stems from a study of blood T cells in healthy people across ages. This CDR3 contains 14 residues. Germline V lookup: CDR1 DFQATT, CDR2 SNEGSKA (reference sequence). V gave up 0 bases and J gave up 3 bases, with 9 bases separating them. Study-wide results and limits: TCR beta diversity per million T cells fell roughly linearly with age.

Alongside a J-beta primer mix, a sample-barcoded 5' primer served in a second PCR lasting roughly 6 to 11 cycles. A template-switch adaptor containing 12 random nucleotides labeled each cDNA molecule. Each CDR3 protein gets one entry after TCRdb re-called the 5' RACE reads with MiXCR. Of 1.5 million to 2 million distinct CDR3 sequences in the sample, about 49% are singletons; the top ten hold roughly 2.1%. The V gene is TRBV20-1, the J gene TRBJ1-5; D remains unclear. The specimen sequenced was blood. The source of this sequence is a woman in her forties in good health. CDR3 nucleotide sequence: TGCAGTGCTAGAGATCGGGTCCACAATCAGCCCCAGCATTTT. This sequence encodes CSARDRVHNQPQHF.